This TCR beta chain was obtained from a study of response to subunit inactivated influenza vaccine. Study-wide results and caveats: Few additional T cells are recruited per seasonal influenza vaccination, authors suggested.

Concerning this clonotype: The antigen is undetermined. A much larger clone differs by one base, so this may be a read error.

TCRdb re-analysed the RT-PCR reads in MiXCR, keeping a single row per CDR3 protein. The data hold more than 550,000 distinct CDR3 sequences, with roughly 12% observed a single time. The germline V gene encodes CDR1 LGHNA and CDR2 YSLEER. The CDR3 sequence is 13 residues long. V usage is TRBV4-3 and J usage is TRBJ1-4; D not certain. This clonotype was sampled from a man aged 45-65 years who received an inactivated influenza vaccine. The sequenced sample was PBMCs from blood, obtained on the day of vaccination. CDR3 sequence: CASSQDLGEKLLF. CDR3 bases: TGCGCCAGCAGCCAAGATCTCGGTGAAAAACTGCTTTTT.